The rows below give T cell receptor beta chains drawn from one sample of a study of CD8 T cells in ankylosing spondylitis. Each CDR3 protein is one row after TCRdb ran MiXCR on the 5' RACE reads. The data show approximately 350,000 distinct CDR3 sequences, 20% to 25% seen once. Input material: blood, either unsorted or a sorted T cell fraction (not recorded which). These receptors came from a male donor with ankylosing spondylitis or in good health (not recorded which). Both conserved end residues are part of each CDR3. Fields, in order: J gene, clone size, D gene, V gene, CDR3 DNA, CDR3 protein. D genes are given only for firm matches. Clone size is shown for a subset of rows, as once, few, many or a class of expanded clone.

J: TRBJ2-3; size: many; D: -; V: TRBV15; DNA: TGTGCCACCAGCAGAGAGGCGGGCGTGCTGACAGATACGCAGTATTTT; CDR3: CATSREAGVLTDTQYF
J: TRBJ2-6; size: -; D: -; V: TRBV3-1; DNA: TGTGCCAGCAGTTCTCCTGAGGCCAACGTCCTGACTTTC; CDR3: CASSSPEANVLTF
J: TRBJ2-7; size: few; D: TRBD1; V: TRBV4-1; DNA: TGCGCCAGCAGCCACTCCAGCCGGGACAGCTCCTACGAGCAGTACTTC; CDR3: CASSHSSRDSSYEQYF
J: TRBJ2-3; size: -; D: TRBD2; V: TRBV3-1; DNA: TGTGCCAGCAGCCCGGGGCCCGGGAGGGCAGATACGCAGTATTTT; CDR3: CASSPGPGRADTQYF
J: TRBJ2-1; size: -; D: -; V: TRBV6-5; DNA: TGTGCCAGCAGTTACTCTGGCCCTGTCTACAATGAGCAGTTCTTC; CDR3: CASSYSGPVYNEQFF
J: TRBJ1-6; size: -; D: -; V: TRBV7-8; DNA: TGTGCCAGCAGCTTGGAGGAGTTCAGTTCACCCCTCCACTTT; CDR3: CASSLEEFSSPLHF
J: TRBJ2-3; size: -; D: TRBD1; V: TRBV29-1; DNA: TGCAGCGTCCCGGGACAGGGGGGAGATACGCAGTATTTT; CDR3: CSVPGQGGDTQYF
J: TRBJ1-2; size: -; D: -; V: TRBV29-1; DNA: TGCAGCGCCGACAGTGACTTCTATGGCTACACCTTC; CDR3: CSADSDFYGYTF
J: TRBJ2-5; size: few; D: -; V: TRBV7-6; DNA: TGTGCCAGCAGCTTAGACACGGGGGAAGGGTTACAAGAGACCCAGTACTTC; CDR3: CASSLDTGEGLQETQYF
J: TRBJ2-2; size: many; D: -; V: TRBV12-3/TRBV12-4; DNA: TGTGCCAGCAGTCCTCAAATAGGGGACACCGGGGAGCTGTTTTTT; CDR3: CASSPQIGDTGELFF
J: TRBJ2-7; size: -; D: -; V: TRBV30; DNA: TGTGCCTGGAGTGTTCCCTATTCCTACGAGCAGTACTTC; CDR3: CAWSVPYSYEQYF
J: TRBJ2-1; size: -; D: -; V: TRBV7-6; DNA: TGTGCCAGCAGCTTAGACTCGCCACCTAACTCCTACAATGAGCAGTTCTTC; CDR3: CASSLDSPPNSYNEQFF
J: TRBJ2-3; size: few; D: -; V: TRBV13; DNA: TGTGCCAGCAGCCCCACGAGGGGCGGAACCACAGATACGCAGTATTTT; CDR3: CASSPTRGGTTDTQYF
J: TRBJ2-7; size: -; D: -; V: TRBV5-6; DNA: TGTGCCTGGGGATATCACGGGAACGAGCAGTACTTC; CDR3: CAWGYHGNEQYF
J: TRBJ2-2; size: -; D: TRBD1; V: TRBV20-1; DNA: TGCAGTGCTATAACTCGGGACAGGGAGTTCGGGGAGCTGTTTTTT; CDR3: CSAITRDREFGELFF
J: TRBJ2-4; size: few; D: TRBD1; V: TRBV28; DNA: TGTGCCAGCAGACCTGGGGCAGGGGGAGCCAAAAACATTCAGTACTTC; CDR3: CASRPGAGGAKNIQYF
J: TRBJ2-1; size: -; D: -; V: TRBV7-9; DNA: TGTGCCAGCAGCTTAATTATAGGGGTATTCAATGAGCAGTTCTTC; CDR3: CASSLIIGVFNEQFF
J: TRBJ1-5; size: few; D: TRBD1; V: TRBV12-3/TRBV12-4; DNA: TGTGCCAGCAGTTATCGACAGGGTGATCAGCCCCAGCATTTT; CDR3: CASSYRQGDQPQHF
J: TRBJ2-3; size: few; D: TRBD2; V: TRBV5-6; DNA: TGTGCCAGCAGCTTAATAGCGGGGGGCCTCCCGGGCACAGATACGCAGTATTTT; CDR3: CASSLIAGGLPGTDTQYF
J: TRBJ2-3; size: few; D: -; V: TRBV30; DNA: TGTGCCCTATCCTCAGATACGCAGTATTTT; CDR3: CALSSDTQYF
J: TRBJ2-3; size: -; D: -; V: TRBV15; DNA: TGTGCCACCAGCAGAGAGCCGACCGAGGGGATCACAGATACGCAGTATTTT; CDR3: CATSREPTEGITDTQYF
J: TRBJ1-2; size: few; D: -; V: TRBV10-3; DNA: TGTGCCATCAAGGGGGGAGAGGGCTACACCTTC; CDR3: CAIKGGEGYTF
J: TRBJ2-5; size: -; D: -; V: TRBV5-6; DNA: TGTGCCAGCAGCTTTTCGGTGGGCCCACAAGAGACCCAGTACTTC; CDR3: CASSFSVGPQETQYF
J: TRBJ1-1; size: -; D: -; V: TRBV5-1; DNA: TGCGCCAGCCAGGGGTTGGGCACTGAAGCTTTCTTT; CDR3: CASQGLGTEAFF
J: TRBJ1-2; size: many; D: TRBD1; V: TRBV9; DNA: TGTGCCAGCAGCTTGGGACAGGGAGCTAACTATGGCTACACCTTC; CDR3: CASSLGQGANYGYTF
J: TRBJ2-1; size: -; D: TRBD2; V: TRBV29-1; DNA: TGCAGCGTTGGCGGGACTAGCGGCTTAAATGAGCAGTTCTTC; CDR3: CSVGGTSGLNEQFF
J: TRBJ2-1; size: few; D: -; V: TRBV4-1; DNA: TGCGCCAGCAGCCAAGAAGGGGGGGGGGCGGCTGAGCAGTTCTTC; CDR3: CASSQEGGGAAEQFF
J: TRBJ1-5; size: -; D: TRBD1; V: TRBV19; DNA: TGTGCCAGTACCGAGACAGGGGTTGGTTATCAGCCCCAGCATTTT; CDR3: CASTETGVGYQPQHF
J: TRBJ2-7; size: -; D: -; V: TRBV4-1; DNA: TGCGCCAGCAGCCAAGATTGGGCTGGGTCGAGCTACGAGCAGTACTTC; CDR3: CASSQDWAGSSYEQYF
J: TRBJ2-7; size: -; D: TRBD1; V: TRBV7-9; DNA: TGTGCCAGCAGCTCCCTGACAGGGGCCCCCGAGCAGTACTTC; CDR3: CASSSLTGAPEQYF
J: TRBJ2-7; size: -; D: TRBD2; V: TRBV7-8; DNA: TGTGCCAGCAGCTTAGCGACGGGACTAGACTACTACGAGCAGTACTTC; CDR3: CASSLATGLDYYEQYF
J: TRBJ2-1; size: -; D: -; V: TRBV7-9; DNA: TGTGCCAGCAGCTTACCCCAAGGAAGCTCCTACAATGAGCAGTTCTTC; CDR3: CASSLPQGSSYNEQFF
J: TRBJ2-2; size: few; D: -; V: TRBV24-1; DNA: TGTGCCACCAGTGACCAAGGGACTCGCCCCCCCGGGGAGCTGTTTTTT; CDR3: CATSDQGTRPPGELFF
J: TRBJ2-2; size: few; D: -; V: TRBV24-1; DNA: TGTGCCACCAGTGAAACAGCAGGGAGCGGGGAGCTGTTTTTT; CDR3: CATSETAGSGELFF
J: TRBJ2-1; size: few; D: TRBD1; V: TRBV12-3/TRBV12-4; DNA: TGTGCCAGCAGTCCGGACAGGGGGATGAATGAGCAGTTCTTC; CDR3: CASSPDRGMNEQFF
J: TRBJ2-5; size: few; D: -; V: TRBV6-1; DNA: TGTGCCAGCAGTGAAGCTTACAGGGCGGGGGAGACCCAGTACTTC; CDR3: CASSEAYRAGETQYF
J: TRBJ2-7; size: many; D: -; V: TRBV29-1; DNA: TGCAGCGTAAAACGGAATTACGAGCAGTACTTC; CDR3: CSVKRNYEQYF
J: TRBJ1-5; size: -; D: -; V: TRBV20-1; DNA: TGCAGTGCTAGGGAGGGACCCCACCAGCCCCAGCATTTT; CDR3: CSAREGPHQPQHF
J: TRBJ2-1; size: few; D: TRBD1; V: TRBV4-2; DNA: TGTGCCAGCAGCCAAGTGGGACAGGGGTCCAATGAGCAGTTCTTC; CDR3: CASSQVGQGSNEQFF
J: TRBJ2-1; size: -; D: TRBD1; V: TRBV15; DNA: TGTGCCACCAGCAGATACGGGACAGGGATCAGCTACAATGAGCAGTTCTTC; CDR3: CATSRYGTGISYNEQFF
J: TRBJ2-7; size: few; D: TRBD1; V: TRBV15; DNA: TGTGCCACCAGCAGTGCGAACCGGGACAGGCCCTCCTACGAGCAGTACTTC; CDR3: CATSSANRDRPSYEQYF
J: TRBJ2-2; size: few; D: -; V: TRBV4-1; DNA: TGCGCCAGCACCCTCTCCGGGGAGCTGTTTTTT; CDR3: CASTLSGELFF
J: TRBJ2-3; size: -; D: -; V: TRBV29-1; DNA: TGCAGCGTTGAACTATTAGCTGTGGATACGCAGTATTTT; CDR3: CSVELLAVDTQYF
J: TRBJ2-7; size: few; D: -; V: TRBV29-1; DNA: TGCAGCGTGACGGCTGGGGGCAAGTACGAGCAGTACTTC; CDR3: CSVTAGGKYEQYF
J: TRBJ2-7; size: few; D: -; V: TRBV6-1; DNA: TGTGCCAGCAGGGATCAGGGTTTTATCAACGAGCAGTACTTC; CDR3: CASRDQGFINEQYF
J: TRBJ2-3; size: -; D: TRBD1; V: TRBV7-6; DNA: TGTGCCAGCAGCGCCTTACAGGGGGTTATCACAGATACGCAGTATTTT; CDR3: CASSALQGVITDTQYF
J: TRBJ2-4; size: few; D: -; V: TRBV7-9; DNA: TGTGCCAGCAGCTTAGCGCTTGGAAATTTAGCCAAAAACATTCAGTACTTC; CDR3: CASSLALGNLAKNIQYF
J: TRBJ2-3; size: -; D: -; V: TRBV20-1; DNA: TGCAGTGCTCGCGAGGTGGATACGCAGTATTTT; CDR3: CSAREVDTQYF
J: TRBJ2-2; size: -; D: TRBD1; V: TRBV20-1; DNA: TGCAGTGCTTCGACAGGGTTCGCCGGGGAGCTGTTTTTT; CDR3: CSASTGFAGELFF
J: TRBJ2-3; size: few; D: -; V: TRBV12-3/TRBV12-4; DNA: TGTGCCAGCAGGCCAGTAAACACAGATACGCAGTATTTT; CDR3: CASRPVNTDTQYF
J: TRBJ2-7; size: many; D: -; V: TRBV29-1; DNA: TGCAGCGTTGAATTCCCTGGGCGTCACACCTACGAGCAGTACTTC; CDR3: CSVEFPGRHTYEQYF
J: TRBJ2-7; size: few; D: -; V: TRBV29-1; DNA: TGCAGCGCCGTCGGGACGGTGACCCCCTACGAGCAGTACTTC; CDR3: CSAVGTVTPYEQYF
J: TRBJ2-5; size: few; D: -; V: TRBV4-2; DNA: TGTGCCAGCAGCCCTACCCCCGGGCAAGAGACCCAGTACTTC; CDR3: CASSPTPGQETQYF